The clone carrying this T cell receptor (beta chain) was observed a handful of times. No antigen is known for it. The data belong to a study of human T cells and chemical hapten exposure. Study background: How much TCR each sample yielded varied, mostly because pooled library volumes differed slightly.

TCRdb re-analysed the RACE reads in MiXCR, keeping a single row per CDR3 protein. The sample records almost 40,000 distinct CDR3 sequences, 7.6% being singletons. Germline V gene lookup returns CDR1 MNHEY and CDR2 SVGAGI. V shed 5 bases, J shed 2 bases, and the junction held 3 bases outside the gene matches. The CDR3 sequence is 14 residues long. Specified time point: pre-sensitization, week 0. As to treatment: therapeutic diphenylcyclopropenone sensitization with weekly scalp DPC. Donation of samples came from alopecia patients who were 18 to 70 years old and suitable for DPC. General observations from the study: More PT1 expanded TCRs went with higher patch test scores. Expanded TCR sets contained significantly more large CDR3 similarity clusters than controls.

The material sequenced was whole blood, taken in connection with sensitization to the hapten diphenylcyclopropenone (DPC). The clonotype originates from a woman between 45 and 65 years old with alopecia areata. Some clones in this sample may be carry-over from other donors' samples. The gene calls are TRBV6-5 and TRBJ2-3; 8 nucleotides agree with TRBD2. This chain's CDR3 is CASSIAGHTDTQYF. The CDR3 DNA follows: TGTGCCAGCAGTATAGCGGGACACACAGATACGCAGTATTTT.